The 14 T cell receptor beta chains reported below all come from one sample, sequenced in a study of blood T cells in healthy people across ages. A second 7 to 11 cycle PCR used barcoded and J-beta primers. TCRdb reanalysed the 5' RACE reads using MiXCR and keeps one entry per CDR3 protein. The data show about 1.8 million distinct CDR3 sequences, around 48% seen once. Sequencing was performed on blood. These receptors all stem from a woman in her thirties or forties in good health.

This sequence joins TRBV18 and TRBJ1-2; perhaps TRBD1 as D (5 bases). Germline V CDR1 and CDR2: KGHSH, LQKENI. This CDR3 is built from 13 residues. V lost 2 bases and J 6 bases, leaving 10 bases between the germline ends. CDR3 loop: CASSPGTTHGYTF. The CDR3 nucleotides read TGTGCCAGCTCACCAGGGACGACCCATGGCTACACCTTC. The variable domain in full, completed from reference TRBV18 and TRBJ1-2, reads NAGVMQNPRHLVRRRGQEARLRCSPMKGHSHVYWYRQLPEEGLKFMVYLQKENIIDESGMPKERFSAEFPKEGPSILRIQQVVRGDSAAYFCASSPGTTHGYTFGSGTRLTVV.

V and J are TRBV6-6 and TRBJ2-3; TRBD2 might be the D (6 bases). The CDR3 has 16 amino acids. Per germline, CDR1 MNHNY and CDR2 SVGAGI (reference sequence). V shed 8 bases and J shed 4 bases, with 22 bases lying between them. In DNA form, the CDR3 reads TGTGCCAGCTCATACGGAGTCCGGGGGATCCCAGATACGCAGTATTTT. Translation: CASSYGVRGIPDTQYF.

The chain employs TRBV6-2 or TRBV6-3 and TRBJ2-7; the D is unclear. There are 16 residues in the CDR3. The ends were cut back, 6 bases at V and 0 bases at J, with 18 bases in the middle. Per germline, CDR1 MNHEY and CDR2 SVGEGT. CDR3 in amino acids: CASRTAGRYHSYEQYF. DNA for the CDR3: TGTGCCAGCAGAACAGCAGGACGGTATCACTCCTACGAGCAGTACTTC.

The chain carries TRBV2 and TRBJ2-7, with D perhaps matching TRBD2 (5 bases). Matching the DNA end better, TRBJ2-4 makes the J call doubtful. There are 12 residues in the CDR3. The V gene's germline CDR1 is SNHLY and CDR2 FYNNEI. The CDR3 reads CARSWEKNIQYF. The CDR3 bases are TGTGCCAGATCATGGGAGAAGAACATTCAGTACTTC.

V gene TRBV4-3 combines with J gene TRBJ2-1; TRBD2 agrees at 8 bases. V lost 0 bases, J lost 1 base, and 14 bases stayed unmatched. Germline-derived CDR1 and CDR2 are LGHNA and YSLEER. This CDR3 has 20 amino acids. The CDR3 sequence is CASSQDRTAGGPPSYNEQFF. The CDR3 DNA sequence: TGCGCCAGCAGCCAAGATAGGACGGCGGGGGGCCCTCCATCCTACAATGAGCAGTTCTTC.

The chain recombines TRBV7-2 with TRBJ1-6; no reliable D call. Germline loops: CDR1 SGHTA, CDR2 FQGNSA. This CDR3 spans 13 amino acids. The V gene lost 1 base and the J gene lost 9 bases, with 7 bases spanning the gap. CDR3 nucleotide sequence: TGTGCCAGCAGCTTAGAACGTCGTTCACCCCTCCACTTT. Amino acid sequence: CASSLERRSPLHF.

The chain couples TRBV7-3 to TRBJ2-1, with D possibly matching TRBD1 (7 bases). The CDR3 length is 15 residues. Trimming took 5 bases from V and 4 from J, leaving 15 bases between them. Germline lookup yields CDR1 SGHTA and CDR2 FQGTGA. The CDR3 region has the DNA TGTGCCAGCAGCCCCCGGCGGGACAGATACAATGAGCAGTTCTTC. Translated: CASSPRRDRYNEQFF.

The chain links TRBV7-2 to TRBJ2-1, with 14 bases matching TRBD2. Germline V gene sequence: CDR1 SGHTA, CDR2 FQGNSA. V gave up 5 bases and J gave up 9 bases; unmatched junction bases: 6. The CDR3 is 15 amino acids. The CDR3 sequence is CASSPGLAGGTEQFF. CDR3 coding DNA: TGTGCCAGCAGCCCTGGACTAGCGGGGGGTACTGAGCAGTTCTTC.

This chain links TRBV6-2 or TRBV6-3 with TRBJ2-5, with 7 bases identical to TRBD2. Judging by the DNA end, TRBJ2-7 fits better; the J call may be wrong. This CDR3 spans 15 amino acids. Germline V CDR1 and CDR2: MNHEY, SVGEGT. In DNA form, the CDR3 reads TGTGCCAGCAGAATACGGGGGGTGATGAACTACGAGCAGTACTTC. Protein product: CASRIRGVMNYEQYF.

This rearrangement joins TRBV20-1 to TRBJ2-4, with D perhaps matching TRBD2 (7 bases). V lost 3 bases to trimming and J lost 2 bases, with 14 bases between them. The CDR3 contains 15 residues. Germline CDR1 reads DFQATT; CDR2 reads SNEGSKA (reference sequence). CDR3 in amino acids: CSARGGGGPKNIQYF. CDR3 sequence (DNA): TGCAGTGCTAGGGGGGGAGGGGGGCCCAAAAACATTCAGTACTTC.

This clonotype was counted a few times. The chain is built from TRBV11-1 and TRBJ1-1; D unclear. Trimming shortened V by 5 bases and J by 4 bases, and 14 bases separated the two germline ends. Germline values: CDR1 SGHAT, CDR2 FQDESV (reference sequence). This CDR3 contains 14 residues. CDR3 sequence reads: CASSPQRRATEAFF. CDR3 nucleotides: TGTGCCAGCAGCCCCCAGCGGAGGGCCACTGAAGCTTTCTTT.

This clonotype showed up just a few times. The gene calls are TRBV6-2 or TRBV6-3 and TRBJ2-7, with TRBD1 identical over 9 bases. The CDR3 has 15 amino acids. Germline V gene sequence: CDR1 MNHEY, CDR2 SVGEGT. The J segment lost 0 bases and the V segment lost 6 bases, leaving 6 bases of the junction unmatched. CDR3 DNA: TGTGCCAGCAGACGCGGACAGGGGACCTCCTACGAGCAGTACTTC. Its translation is CASRRGQGTSYEQYF.

This chain links TRBV2 with TRBJ2-1, with a tentative D call TRBD1 (5 bases). The germline V and J ends were trimmed by 5 bases and 10 bases, with 15 bases remaining between them. CDR1 and CDR2 from the germline V gene are SNHLY and FYNNEI. The CDR3 is 13 amino acids. The CDR3 bases are TGTGCCAGCAGTCGAGCCAGCAACAGGGAGCAGTTCTTC. This sequence encodes CASSRASNREQFF.

The chain links TRBV5-1 to TRBJ2-5, with D tentatively TRBD2 (6 bases). Germline V CDR1 and CDR2: SGHRS, YFSETQ. Trimming removed 7 bases from V and 4 bases from J, with 14 bases in between. This CDR3 comprises 13 residues. The CDR3 loop is CASGGVSGETQYF. CDR3 DNA: TGCGCCAGCGGAGGGGTATCAGGAGAGACCCAGTACTTC.